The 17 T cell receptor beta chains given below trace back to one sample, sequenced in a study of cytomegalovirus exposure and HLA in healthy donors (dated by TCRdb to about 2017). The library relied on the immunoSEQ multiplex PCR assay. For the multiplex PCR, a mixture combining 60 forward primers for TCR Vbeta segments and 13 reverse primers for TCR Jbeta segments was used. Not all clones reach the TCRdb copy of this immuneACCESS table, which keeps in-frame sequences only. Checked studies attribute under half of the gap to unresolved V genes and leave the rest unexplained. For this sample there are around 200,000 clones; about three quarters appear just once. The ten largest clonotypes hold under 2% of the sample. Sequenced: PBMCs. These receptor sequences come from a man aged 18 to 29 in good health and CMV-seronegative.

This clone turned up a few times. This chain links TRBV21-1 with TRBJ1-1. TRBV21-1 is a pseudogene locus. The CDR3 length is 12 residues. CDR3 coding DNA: TGTGCCAGCAGTCGGGGCAAGGGGGGGGCTTTCTTT. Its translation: CASSRGKGGAFF.

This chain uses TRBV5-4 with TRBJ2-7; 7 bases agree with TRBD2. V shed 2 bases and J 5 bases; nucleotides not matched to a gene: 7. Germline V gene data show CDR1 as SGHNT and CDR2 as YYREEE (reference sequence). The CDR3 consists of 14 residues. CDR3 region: CASSFAGEINEQYF. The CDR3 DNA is TGTGCCAGCAGCTTTGCGGGAGAAATTAACGAGCAGTACTTC.

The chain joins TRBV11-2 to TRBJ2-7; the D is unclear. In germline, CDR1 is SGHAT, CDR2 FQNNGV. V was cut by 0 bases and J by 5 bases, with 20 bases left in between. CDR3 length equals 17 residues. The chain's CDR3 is CASSLDPPGYGGDEQYF. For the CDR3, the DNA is TGTGCCAGCAGCTTAGATCCCCCAGGTTATGGTGGTGACGAGCAGTACTTC.

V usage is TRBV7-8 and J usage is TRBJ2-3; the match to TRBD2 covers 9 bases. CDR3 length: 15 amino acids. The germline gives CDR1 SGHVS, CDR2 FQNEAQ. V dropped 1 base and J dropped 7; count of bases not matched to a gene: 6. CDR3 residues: CASSLGAGGVNTQYF. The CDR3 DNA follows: TGTGCCAGCAGCTTAGGAGCGGGGGGAGTCAATACGCAGTATTTT.

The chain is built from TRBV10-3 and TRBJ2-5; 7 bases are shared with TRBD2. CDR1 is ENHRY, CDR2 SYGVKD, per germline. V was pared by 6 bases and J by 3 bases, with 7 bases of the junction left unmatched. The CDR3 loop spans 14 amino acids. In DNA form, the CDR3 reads TGTGCCATCAGGCTAGCGGAGAATGAAGAGACCCAGTACTTC. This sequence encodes CAIRLAENEETQYF.

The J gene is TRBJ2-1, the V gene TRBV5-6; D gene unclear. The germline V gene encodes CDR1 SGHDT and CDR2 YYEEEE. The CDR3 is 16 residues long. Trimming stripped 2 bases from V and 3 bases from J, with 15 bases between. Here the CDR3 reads CASSFLPQGGYNEQFF. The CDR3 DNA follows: TGTGCCAGCAGCTTTCTTCCCCAAGGCGGCTACAATGAGCAGTTCTTC.

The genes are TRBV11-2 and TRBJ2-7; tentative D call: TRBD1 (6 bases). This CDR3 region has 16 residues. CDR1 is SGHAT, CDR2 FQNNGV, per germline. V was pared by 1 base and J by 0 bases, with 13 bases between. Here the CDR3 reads CASSLARQVPSYEQYF. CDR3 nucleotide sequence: TGTGCCAGCAGCTTAGCCCGACAGGTCCCCTCCTACGAGCAGTACTTC.

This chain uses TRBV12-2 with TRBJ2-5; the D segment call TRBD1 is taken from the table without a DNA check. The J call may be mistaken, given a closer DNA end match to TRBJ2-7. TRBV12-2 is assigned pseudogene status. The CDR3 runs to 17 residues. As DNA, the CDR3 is TGTGCAAGTCGCTCGAAAAATCACAGGGGGGAACTCTACGAGCAGTACTTC. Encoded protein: CASRSKNHRGELYEQYF.

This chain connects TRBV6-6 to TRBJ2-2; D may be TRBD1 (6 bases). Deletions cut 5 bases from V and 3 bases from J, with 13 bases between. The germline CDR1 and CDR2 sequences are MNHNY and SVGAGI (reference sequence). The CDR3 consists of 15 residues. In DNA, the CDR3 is TGTGCCAGCAGTGTAAACAGGGTGGACACCGGGGAGCTGTTTTTT. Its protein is CASSVNRVDTGELFF.

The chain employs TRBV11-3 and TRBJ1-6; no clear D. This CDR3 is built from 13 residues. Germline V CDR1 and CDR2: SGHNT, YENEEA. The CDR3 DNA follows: TGTGCGGCGGGAGGAGGAAATAATTCACCCCTCCACTTT. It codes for CAAGGGNNSPLHF.

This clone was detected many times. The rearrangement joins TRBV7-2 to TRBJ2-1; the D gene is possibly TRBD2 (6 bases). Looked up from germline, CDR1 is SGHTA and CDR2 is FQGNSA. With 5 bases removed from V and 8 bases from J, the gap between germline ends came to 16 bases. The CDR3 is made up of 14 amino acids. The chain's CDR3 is CASSRTTSQDEQFF. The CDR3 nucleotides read TGTGCCAGCAGCCGTACGACTAGTCAGGATGAGCAGTTCTTC. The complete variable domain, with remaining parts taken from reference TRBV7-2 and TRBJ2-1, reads GAGVSQSPSNKVTEKGKDVELRCDPISGHTALYWYRQSLGQGLEFLIYFQGNSAPDKSGLPSDRFSAERTGGSVSTLTIQRTQQEDSAVYLCASSRTTSQDEQFFGPGTRLTVL.

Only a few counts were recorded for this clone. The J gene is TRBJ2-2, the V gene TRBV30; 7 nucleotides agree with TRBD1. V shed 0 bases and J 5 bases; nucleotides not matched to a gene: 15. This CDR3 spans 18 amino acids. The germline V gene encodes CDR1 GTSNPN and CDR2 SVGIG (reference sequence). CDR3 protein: CAWSVRRQGMSRTGELFF. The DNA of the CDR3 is TGTGCCTGGAGTGTACGACGACAGGGTATGAGCAGGACCGGGGAGCTGTTTTTT.

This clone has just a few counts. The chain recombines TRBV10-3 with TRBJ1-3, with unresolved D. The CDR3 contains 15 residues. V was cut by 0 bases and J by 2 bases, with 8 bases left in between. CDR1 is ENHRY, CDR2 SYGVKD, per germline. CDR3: CAISESTTAGNTIYF. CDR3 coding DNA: TGTGCCATCAGTGAGTCGACAACCGCTGGAAACACCATATATTTT.

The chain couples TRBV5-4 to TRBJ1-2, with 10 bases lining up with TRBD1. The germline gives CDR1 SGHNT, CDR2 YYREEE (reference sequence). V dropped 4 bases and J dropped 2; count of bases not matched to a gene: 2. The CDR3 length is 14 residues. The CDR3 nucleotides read TGTGCCAGCAGCCTGGGACAGGGGAACTATGGCTACACCTTC. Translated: CASSLGQGNYGYTF.

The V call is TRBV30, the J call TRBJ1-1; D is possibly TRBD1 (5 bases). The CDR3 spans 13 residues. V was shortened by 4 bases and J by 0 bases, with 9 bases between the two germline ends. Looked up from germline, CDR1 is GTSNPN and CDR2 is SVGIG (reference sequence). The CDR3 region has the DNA TGTGCCTGGACCTTAGGGGTGAACACTGAAGCTTTCTTT. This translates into CAWTLGVNTEAFF.

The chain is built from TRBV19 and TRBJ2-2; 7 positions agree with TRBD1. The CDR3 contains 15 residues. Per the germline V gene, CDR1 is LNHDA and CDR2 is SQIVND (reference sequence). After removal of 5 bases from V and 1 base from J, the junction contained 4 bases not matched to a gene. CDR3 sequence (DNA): TGTGCCAGTAGTCCCCGGACAGGGAACACCGGGGAGCTGTTTTTT. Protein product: CASSPRTGNTGELFF.

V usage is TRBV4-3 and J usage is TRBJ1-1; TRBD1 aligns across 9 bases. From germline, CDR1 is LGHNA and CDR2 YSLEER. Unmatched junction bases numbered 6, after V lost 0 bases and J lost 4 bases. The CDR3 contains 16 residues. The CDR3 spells CASSQDSDRGFTEAFF. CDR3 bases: TGCGCCAGCAGCCAAGATTCGGACAGGGGCTTCACTGAAGCTTTCTTT.